This T cell receptor (beta chain) was observed in a study of blood T cell repertoires in COVID-19. Study in general: The United States, Italy and Spain provided the acute and convalescent COVID-19 samples.

Exposed volunteers were people who met a COVID-19 case within 2 weeks before study entry. Per the authors' pipeline: The assay estimated nucleated cells by amplifying reference gene primers. Data came from immunoSEQ multiplex PCR; TCRdb stores just in-frame clones and leaves some out. V, J and clone size derive from that table, while D and trimming were established from the DNA sequence. The sample lists fewer than 250,000 clones, 80% to 90% occurring once. CDR3 length: 15 residues. The V gene lost 1 base and the J gene lost 3 bases, with 12 bases spanning the gap. The V gene's germline CDR1 is MGHRA and CDR2 YSYEKL.

The sequenced material came from PBMCs or T cells enriched from blood (not recorded which). The chain has TRBV4-1 and TRBJ1-2, with D maybe TRBD1 (5 bases). The sequence derives from a woman in her thirties or forties who had been exposed to COVID-19. The CDR3 bases are TGCGCCAGCAGCCAAGTTCAGGAGACAGACTATGGCTACACCTTC. Translated, it gives CASSQVQETDYGYTF.